This entry is about one T cell receptor beta chain. The data are from a study of blood T cell repertoires in COVID-19. Looking at the study overall: In each case, the material was cDNA or gDNA derived from T cells, B-cell-depleted T cells, or PBMCs.

Germline CDR1 SNHLY, CDR2 FYNNEI. CDR3 length: 14 amino acids. V lost 7 bases, J lost 6 bases, and 6 bases stayed unmatched. As processed by the authors: The assay estimated nucleated cells by amplifying reference gene primers. The data were produced by immunoSEQ multiplex PCR, yet TCRdb's version contains in-frame clones alone and is incomplete. The V and J calls and clone size were taken over from that table, and D and trimming were inferred from the DNA. The data contain some 180,000 clones, roughly 84% of them singletons. The participants were between about 18 and 90 years old and came from about two dozen US areas. Cohorts were determined from participant-reported clinical history.

Source material: PBMCs or T cells enriched from blood (not recorded which). The clonotype was recovered from a woman in her twenties or thirties who had been exposed to COVID-19. V gene TRBV2 combines with J gene TRBJ1-5, with 10 positions matching TRBD1. Here the CDR3 DNA reads TGTGCCAGCATGAAAGGGACAGGGGTTCAGCCCCAGCATTTT. It encodes CASMKGTGVQPQHF. The whole variable domain, filled in from reference TRBV2 and TRBJ1-5, reads EPEVTQTPSHQVTQMGQEVILRCVPISNHLYFYWYRQILGQKVEFLVSFYNNEISEKSEIFDDQFSVERPDGSNFTLKIRSTKLEDSAMYFCASMKGTGVQPQHFGDGTRLSIL.